This TCR beta chain derives from a study of patients and donors after allogeneic stem cell transplantation. Per germline, CDR1 SGHDT and CDR2 YYEEEE. The CDR3 contains 13 residues. V lost 4 bases and J 5 bases, leaving 12 bases between the germline ends. TCRdb used MiXCR to reprocess the RT-PCR reads, holding one entry per CDR3 protein. The data contain fewer than 200,000 distinct CDR3 sequences, over 25% of them singletons. V usage is TRBV5-6 and J usage is TRBJ1-1; D is undetermined. The source of this sequence is a human donor who was either an allogeneic HSCT recipient or a stem cell or donor lymphocyte infusion donor (not recorded which). It is not recorded whose cells these are; they may come from a transplant donor. What was sequenced was blood, either unsorted or a sorted T cell fraction (not recorded which). CDR3 protein: CASSRYPGTEAFF. As DNA, the CDR3 is TGTGCCAGCAGCCGATACCCGGGGACTGAAGCTTTCTTT. The whole variable domain, filled in from reference TRBV5-6 and TRBJ1-1, reads DAGVTQSPTHLIKTRGQQVTLRCSPKSGHDTVSWYQQALGQGPQFIFQYYEEEERQRGNFPDRFSGHQFPNYSSELNVNALLLGDSALYLCASSRYPGTEAFFGQGTRLTVV.